This passage covers 23 T cell receptor beta chains from one sample sequenced in a study of T cell responses to AZD1222 COVID-19 vaccine. Generated by immunoSEQ multiplex PCR, the TCRdb table keeps only in-frame clones and is missing some. The sample includes approximately 73,000 clones, 80% to 85% of them seen just once. The starting material was peripheral blood, obtained on day 0 of AZD1222 vaccination. All receptors come from an adult in good health.

The chain uses TRBV9 and TRBJ1-2, with 9 bases aligning to TRBD1. V lost 4 bases to trimming and J lost 3 bases; unmatched junction nucleotides: 7. This CDR3 has 15 amino acids. CDR1 and CDR2 from the germline V gene are SGDLS and YYNGEE. CDR3 sequence: CASSTGQGPDYGYTF. The CDR3 region has the DNA TGTGCCAGCAGCACGGGACAGGGCCCCGACTATGGCTACACCTTC.

This clone was observed once. The rearrangement links TRBV6-5 to TRBJ2-5, with 8 positions matching TRBD2. Trimming cost V 9 bases and J 1 base; bases outside gene matches: 10. CDR1 is MNHEY and CDR2 is SVGAGI in the germline V gene. This CDR3 comprises 15 residues. The CDR3 bases are TGTGCCAGTGGACTAGCCGGGCCCCGCCAAGAGACCCAGTACTTC. It yields the protein CASGLAGPRQETQYF.

This clone has only a few counts. The chain carries TRBV6-5 and TRBJ2-7; D is perhaps TRBD2 (7 bases). The CDR3 runs 13 residues. Germline CDR1 and CDR2: MNHEY and SVGAGI. The V end was cut by 6 bases, the J end by 7 bases, with 16 bases between. The CDR3 nucleotides read TGTGCCAGCAGCCCGGGGGGCCAAAGGGAGCAGTACTTC. Amino acid sequence: CASSPGGQREQYF.

Here the CDR3 reads CASRPTGQPSYEQYF. In DNA, the CDR3 is TGTGCCAGCAGGCCCACGGGACAGCCCAGCTACGAGCAGTACTTC. V usage is TRBV14 and J usage is TRBJ2-7; 7 nucleotides line up with TRBD1. Germline V gene sequence: CDR1 SGHDN, CDR2 FVKESK. The CDR3 length is 15 residues. The trim removed 6 bases at V and 3 bases at J, leaving 11 bases unmatched.

This chain joins TRBV30 and TRBJ2-2; D is tentatively TRBD1 or TRBD2 (5 bases each). The CDR3 has 14 residues. Trimming cost V 1 base and J 4 bases, with 10 bases left between them. From germline, CDR1 is GTSNPN and CDR2 SVGIG (reference sequence). CDR3 loop: CAWSAGTVTGELFF. CDR3 in DNA: TGTGCCTGGAGTGCCGGGACGGTCACCGGGGAGCTGTTTTTT.

This clone was recorded only once. The genes are TRBV11-1 and TRBJ2-7, with 7 bases aligning to TRBD1. The length of the CDR3 is 13 residues. The germline V gene encodes CDR1 SGHAT and CDR2 FQDESV (reference sequence). The V gene end was trimmed by 1 base and the J gene end by 7 bases; junction bases not matched to a gene: 4. CDR3 nucleotide sequence: TGTGCCAGCAGCTTAGTTCCAGGGGGAGAGCAGTACTTC. Protein sequence: CASSLVPGGEQYF.

This clone has a handful of counts. The J gene is TRBJ2-7, the V gene TRBV28; 8 bases are shared with TRBD1. The CDR3 spans 13 residues. Germline loops: CDR1 MDHEN, CDR2 SYDVKM. V gave up 5 bases and J gave up 4 bases; unmatched junction bases: 4. CDR3 amino acids: CASSPGGRYEQYF. The CDR3 DNA reads as TGTGCCAGCAGTCCAGGGGGCCGGTACGAGCAGTACTTC.

This rearrangement joins TRBV7-9 to TRBJ2-1; D gene uncertain. Trimming took off 3 bases at V and 6 bases at J, with 3 bases between the two ends. Germline V gene data show CDR1 as SEHNR and CDR2 as FQNEAQ (reference sequence). The CDR3 totals 11 residues. The DNA for the CDR3 is TGTGCCAGCAGCTTTACCAATGAGCAGTTCTTC. Translation: CASSFTNEQFF.

Concerning this clone itself: At the DNA level, this CDR3 is encoded by other sequences in the same sample as well. The chain joins TRBV18 to TRBJ1-2; 10 nucleotides align to TRBD1. There are 16 residues in the CDR3. V was clipped by 0 bases and J by 2 bases; unmatched bases: 3. Germline V gene sequence: CDR1 KGHSH, CDR2 LQKENI. The CDR3 protein is CASSPPGQGPNYGYTF. As DNA, the CDR3 is TGTGCCAGCTCACCACCGGGACAGGGGCCGAACTATGGCTACACCTTC.

The rearrangement links TRBV7-3 to TRBJ2-1, with unresolved D. Germline lookup yields CDR1 SGHTA and CDR2 FQGTGA. This CDR3 is 13 amino acids long. The germline V and J ends were trimmed by 2 bases and 5 bases, with 7 bases remaining between them. CDR3 DNA: TGTGCCAGCAGCTTATTCAGAGACAATGAGCAGTTCTTC. It yields the protein CASSLFRDNEQFF.

This chain connects TRBV7-2 to TRBJ2-5; D remains ambiguous. The CDR3 is 11 amino acids. V gave up 1 base and J gave up 5 bases, with 2 bases separating them. The germline V gene has CDR1 SGHTA and CDR2 FQGNSA. The chain's CDR3 is CASSLVETQYF. CDR3 nucleotide sequence: TGTGCCAGCAGCTTAGTTGAGACCCAGTACTTC.

The chain recombines TRBV28 with TRBJ1-5; 8 bases match TRBD1. V lost 6 bases, J lost 3 bases, and 10 bases stayed unmatched. Germline CDR1 reads MDHEN; CDR2 reads SYDVKM. The CDR3 runs 16 residues. The chain's CDR3 is CASRPEDRGFNQPQHF. The DNA of the CDR3 is TGTGCCAGCAGGCCCGAAGACAGGGGTTTCAATCAGCCCCAGCATTTT. The whole variable domain, remainder taken from reference TRBV28 and TRBJ1-5, is DVKVTQSSRYLVKRTGEKVFLECVQDMDHENMFWYRQDPGLGLRLIYFSYDVKMKEKGDIPEGYSVSREKKERFSLILESASTNQTSMYLCASRPEDRGFNQPQHFGDGTRLSIL.

This chain connects TRBV6-2 or TRBV6-3 to TRBJ2-5; 9 positions agree with TRBD2. V was pared by 2 bases and J by 4 bases, with 2 bases of the junction left unmatched. This CDR3 is built from 14 residues. CDR1 and CDR2 (germline): MNHEY, SVGEGT. CDR3 sequence reads: CASSYSGGRETQYF. The CDR3 nucleotides are TGTGCCAGCAGTTACAGCGGGGGGAGAGAGACCCAGTACTTC.

The chain joins TRBV7-9 to TRBJ1-2; D may be TRBD1 (6 bases). Germline V gene data show CDR1 as SEHNR and CDR2 as FQNEAQ (reference sequence). CDR3 length equals 17 residues. The V gene lost 4 bases and the J gene lost 0 bases, with 18 bases spanning the gap. This CDR3 reads CASSSDRSGEANYGYTF. As DNA, the CDR3 is TGTGCCAGCAGCTCGGACAGAAGCGGTGAGGCTAACTATGGCTACACCTTC.

This clone was seen a few times. The gene calls are TRBV28 and TRBJ1-5, with D hard to call. The CDR3 loop spans 14 amino acids. Trimming left V 3 bases short and J 2 bases short, with 8 bases between. Germline values: CDR1 MDHEN, CDR2 SYDVKM. This chain's CDR3 is CASSFEVGNQPQHF. CDR3 coding DNA: TGTGCCAGCAGTTTTGAGGTTGGCAATCAGCCCCAGCATTTT.

This clone was counted between two and nine times. This chain uses TRBV6-5 with TRBJ1-1; 7 positions agree with TRBD1. This CDR3 spans 16 amino acids. Germline V gene data show CDR1 as MNHEY and CDR2 as SVGAGI. Unmatched junction bases numbered 11, after V lost 1 base and J lost 6 bases. The CDR3 DNA follows: TGTGCCAGCAGTTACTACCCCCCCCTCGGGACAGCTGAAGCTTTCTTT. Translated, it gives CASSYYPPLGTAEAFF.

V usage is TRBV7-6 and J usage is TRBJ2-1; the match to TRBD2 covers 9 bases. With 2 bases clipped from V and 4 bases from J, the junction kept 3 bases outside the gene matches. CDR3 length: 15 residues. Germline V gene data show CDR1 as SGHVS and CDR2 as FNYEAQ. CDR3 region: CASSLLAGSYNEQFF. The CDR3 nucleotides read TGTGCCAGCAGCTTACTAGCGGGGAGTTACAATGAGCAGTTCTTC. Based on the CDR3 plus reference TRBV7-6 and TRBJ2-1, the full variable domain is GAGVSQSPRYKVTKRGQDVALRCDPISGHVSLYWYRQALGQGPEFLTYFNYEAQQDKSGLPNDRFSAERPEGSISTLTIQRTEQRDSAMYRCASSLLAGSYNEQFFGPGTRLTVL.

V gene TRBV6-5 combines with J gene TRBJ1-5, with D unresolved. Trimming took off 6 bases at V and 3 bases at J, with 9 bases between the two ends. CDR1 and CDR2 (germline): MNHEY, SVGAGI. The CDR3 sequence is 13 residues long. This CDR3 is CASSPKINQPQHF. Written as DNA, the CDR3 is TGTGCCAGCAGCCCCAAGATCAATCAGCCCCAGCATTTT.

This chain links TRBV19 with TRBJ1-1; D gene uncertain. The germline V and J ends were trimmed by 6 bases and 10 bases, with 6 bases remaining between them. This CDR3 is 9 amino acids long. CDR1 LNHDA and CDR2 SQIVND come from the germline V gene (reference sequence). Here the CDR3 DNA reads TGTGCCAGTAGGGGCAGAGCTTTCTTT. It codes for CASRGRAFF. The full variable domain, in which reference TRBV19 and TRBJ1-1 provide the parts outside the CDR3, is DGGITQSPKYLFRKEGQNVTLSCEQNLNHDAMYWYRQDPGQGLRLIYYSQIVNDFQKGDIAEGYSVSREKKESFPLTVTSAQKNPTAFYLCASRGRAFFGQGTRLTVV.

This clone was observed a single time. The gene calls are TRBV3-1 (or the pseudogene TRBV3-2) and TRBJ1-2; a weak D match, TRBD1 (5 bases). From germline, CDR1 is LGHDT and CDR2 YNNKEL (reference sequence). V was clipped by 1 base and J by 8 bases, with 17 bases between them. This CDR3 has 15 amino acids. The chain's CDR3 is CASSQVGGVVGGYTF. In nucleotides, the CDR3 is TGTGCCAGCAGCCAAGTTGGGGGGGTGGTAGGAGGCTACACCTTC.

The chain couples TRBV4-2 to TRBJ2-7; TRBD2 matches at 12 bases. V shed 1 base, J shed 6 bases, and the junction held 7 bases outside the gene matches. The germline gives CDR1 LGHNA, CDR2 YNFKEQ. CDR3 size: 16 residues. The CDR3 loop reads CASSQGLAGGPGEQYF. The CDR3 nucleotides read TGTGCCAGCAGCCAAGGCCTAGCGGGGGGGCCGGGCGAGCAGTACTTC.

J is TRBJ1-2 and V is TRBV21-1; the table's D call TRBD1 went unverified against the DNA. TRBV21-1 is termed a pseudogene. The CDR3 is 19 residues long. CDR3 bases: TGTGCCAGCAGCCCTTGTTCGAGGACAGGTCCCTTCAACAACTATGGCTACACCTTC. It is translated as CASSPCSRTGPFNNYGYTF.

A few counts support this clone. The V gene is TRBV30, the J gene TRBJ1-2, with unresolved D. V was clipped by 1 base and J by 7 bases, with 10 bases between them. The CDR3 spans 12 residues. CDR1 is GTSNPN, CDR2 SVGIG, per germline (reference sequence). Here the CDR3 reads CAWSGSDRGYTF. DNA for the CDR3: TGTGCCTGGAGTGGGTCGGATCGTGGCTACACCTTC.